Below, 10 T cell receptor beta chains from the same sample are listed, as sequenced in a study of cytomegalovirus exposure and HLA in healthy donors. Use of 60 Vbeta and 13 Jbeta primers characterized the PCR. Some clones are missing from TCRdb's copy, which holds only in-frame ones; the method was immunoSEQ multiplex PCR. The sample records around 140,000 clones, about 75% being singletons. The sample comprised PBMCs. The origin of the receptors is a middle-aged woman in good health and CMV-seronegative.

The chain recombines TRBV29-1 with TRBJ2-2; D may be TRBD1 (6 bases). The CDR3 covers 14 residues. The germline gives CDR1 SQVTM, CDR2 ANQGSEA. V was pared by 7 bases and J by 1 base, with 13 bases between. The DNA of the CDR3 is TGCAGCGCCGCCCCGGGACAGAACACCGGGGAGCTGTTTTTT. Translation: CSAAPGQNTGELFF.

This CDR3 reads CASSFTVSGYTF. CDR3 sequence (DNA): TGTGCCAGCAGTTTCACAGTTTCCGGCTACACCTTC. The rearrangement links TRBV28 to TRBJ1-2; D not resolved. V lost 3 bases, J lost 8 bases, and 10 bases lay in between. CDR1 is MDHEN, CDR2 SYDVKM, per germline. The CDR3 is 12 amino acids.

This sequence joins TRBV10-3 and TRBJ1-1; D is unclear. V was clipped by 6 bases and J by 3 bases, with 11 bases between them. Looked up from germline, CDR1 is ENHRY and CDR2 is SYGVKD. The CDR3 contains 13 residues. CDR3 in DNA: TGTGCCATCAGCGAACGCGCCGACACTGAAGCTTTCTTT. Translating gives CAISERADTEAFF.

The CDR3 DNA sequence: TGTGCCAGCAGTTACTCGAAATCGCCGGGGAACTATGGCTACACCTTC. It yields the protein CASSYSKSPGNYGYTF. The rearrangement joins TRBV6-6 to TRBJ1-2; no reliable D call. Germline V CDR1 and CDR2: MNHNY, SVGAGI (reference sequence). V dropped 0 bases and J dropped 2 bases, with 13 bases sitting between them. The CDR3 is made up of 16 amino acids.

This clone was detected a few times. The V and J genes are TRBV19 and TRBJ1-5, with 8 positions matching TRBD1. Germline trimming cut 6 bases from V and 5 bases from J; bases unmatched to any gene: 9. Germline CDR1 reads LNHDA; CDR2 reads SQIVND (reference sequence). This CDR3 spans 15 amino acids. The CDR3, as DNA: TGTGCCAGTAGCCCCGGACAGGGTGGAGATCAGCCCCAGCATTTT. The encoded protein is CASSPGQGGDQPQHF. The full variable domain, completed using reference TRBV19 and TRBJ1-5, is DGGITQSPKYLFRKEGQNVTLSCEQNLNHDAMYWYRQDPGQGLRLIYYSQIVNDFQKGDIAEGYSVSREKKESFPLTVTSAQKNPTAFYLCASSPGQGGDQPQHFGDGTRLSIL.

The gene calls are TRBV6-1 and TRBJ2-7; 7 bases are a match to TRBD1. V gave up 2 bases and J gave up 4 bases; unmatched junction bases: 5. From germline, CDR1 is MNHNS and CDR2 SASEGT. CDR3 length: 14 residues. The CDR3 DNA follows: TGTGCCAGCAGTGAAAGCGGCAGGGGGTACGAGCAGTACTTC. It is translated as CASSESGRGYEQYF.

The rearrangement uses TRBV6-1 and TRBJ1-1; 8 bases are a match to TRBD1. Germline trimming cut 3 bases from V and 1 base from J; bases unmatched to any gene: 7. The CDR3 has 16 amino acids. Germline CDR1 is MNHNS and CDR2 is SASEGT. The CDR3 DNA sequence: TGTGCCAGCAGTGACACAGGGGGAGGAAGGAACACTGAAGCTTTCTTT. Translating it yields CASSDTGGGRNTEAFF.

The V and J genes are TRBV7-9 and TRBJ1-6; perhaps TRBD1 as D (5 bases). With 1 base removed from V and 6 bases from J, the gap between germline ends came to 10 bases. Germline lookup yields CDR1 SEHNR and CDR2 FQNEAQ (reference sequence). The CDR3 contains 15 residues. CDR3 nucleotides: TGTGCCAGCAGCTTAGTCCCAGGGTCTAATTCACCCCTCCACTTT. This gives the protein CASSLVPGSNSPLHF.

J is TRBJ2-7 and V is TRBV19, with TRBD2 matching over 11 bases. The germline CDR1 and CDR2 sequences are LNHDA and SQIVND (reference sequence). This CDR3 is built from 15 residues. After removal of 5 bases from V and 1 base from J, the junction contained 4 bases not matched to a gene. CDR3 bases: TGTGCCAGTAGTGCTAGCGGGGGGCCATCCTACGAGCAGTACTTC. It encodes CASSASGGPSYEQYF.

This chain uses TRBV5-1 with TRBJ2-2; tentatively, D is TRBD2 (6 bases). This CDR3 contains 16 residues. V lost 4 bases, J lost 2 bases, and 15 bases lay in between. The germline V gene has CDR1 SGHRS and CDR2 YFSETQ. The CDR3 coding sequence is TGCGCCAGCAGCGACGGGACTCTACATAACACCGGGGAGCTGTTTTTT. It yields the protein CASSDGTLHNTGELFF.